Below, one TCR beta chain is given with its context. This entry comes from a study of PD-L1 blockade in urothelial cancer. Study context: Men with urothelial cancer arising in the bladder made up about 85% of the roughly 30 patients.

Time point meaning: peripheral blood 6 weeks after treatment start. CDR3 length: 16 residues. The V gene lost 3 bases and the J gene lost 0 bases, with 14 bases spanning the gap. Germline loops: CDR1 SEHNR, CDR2 FQNEAQ (reference sequence). What went into each PCR as a spike was synthetic TCR analog templates. The assay was immunoSEQ multiplex PCR, and TCRdb's table has in-frame clones only and misses some. Among around 45,000 clones listed, roughly 85% were seen once. The chain couples TRBV7-9 to TRBJ1-1; D is unresolved. This sequence originates from a man aged 60-69 years with urothelial cancer. Here the sequenced sample was PBMCs, taken around atezolizumab (anti-PD-L1) treatment. CDR3 residues: CASSFPTADLNTEAFF. The CDR3 DNA sequence: TGTGCCAGCAGCTTCCCCACAGCTGATTTGAACACTGAAGCTTTCTTT.